This TCR beta chain was recorded in a study of shared clonotypes between healthy human individuals (dated by TCRdb to the early 2020s). Background on the whole study: A few men and a couple of women, aged 18 to 49 years, made up the cohort. Libraries were prepared and TCR repertoires were sequenced by different laboratories using diverse techniques, in order to increase sequencing depth and limit assay-specific biases. To estimate repertoire size and how much clonotypes are shared between individuals, the study performed deep sequencing of blood TCR repertoires from a few healthy adults. Per donor, leukapheresis produced somewhere between about 0.94 and 9.5 billion PBMCs. For each donor, CD4 naive and CD4 memory were each given three plates, CD8 naive was given two plates, and CD8 memory was given one plate. Broader findings and caveats from the paper: Incomplete sequencing was indicated by rarefaction of sorted-subset datasets, despite the large sequencing depth. About 5% of naive CD4, around 3.5% of naive CD8, about 2.4% of memory CD4, and 0.35% to 0.4% of memory CD8 clonotypes were shared across several donors. Compared with non-shared clonotypes, the clonotypes found in all four sorted-subset donors had higher generation probabilities. Sampling was restricted to blood, and TCR repertoires in tissues likely differ from the TCR repertoires found in blood. Naive subsets generally had larger estimated clonotype richness than memory subsets did. Based on pairwise subsampling, the degree of clonotype sharing among donors was expected to be affected by sequencing depth. Because the study included a small number of donors, the genetic and exposure-history diversity represented was limited.

Using the deep immunoSEQ assay, TCR CDR3 regions were amplified from genomic DNA by multiplex PCR. Genomic DNA extracted from each cell subset was distributed evenly over all wells of several immunoSEQ 96-well plates, and each plate served as one replicate. For sorted subsets, 150 to 250 ng of genomic DNA, equivalent to some 33,000 T cell genomes, went into each replicate PCR. Purified libraries were quantified with a Qubit 3.0 fluorometer, sized on a Bioanalyzer 2100, and re-quantified with the KAPA Library Quantification kit. Every immunoSEQ 96-well plate was sequenced on a dedicated single-read 150-cycle Illumina NextSeq 550 flow cell. Under the source paper's analysis protocol: Because the immunoSEQ output held only junctional sequences and lacked quality scores, the filtering could not match the filtering applied to full-length reads. Sequences were annotated with PyIR, a Python wrapper for IgBLAST v1.9, and V/J genes and CDR3 were assigned using IMGT germline references. Reads were removed for weak V/J assignments (E-value above 1e-6), missing CDR3, stop codons, out-of-frame junctions, or ambiguous translated residues. A V3J clonotype was defined by an identical inferred V gene, J gene, and CDR3 amino acid sequence. To compute the percentage overlap between repertoires, the number of shared unique clonotypes was divided by the size of the smaller repertoire. Richness of each repertoire was evaluated using RTK rarefaction, the Chao1 estimator, and Recon v2.1 estimates of unobserved clonotypes. For all TCRbeta clonotypes obtained by the gDNA method from a few donors, generation probabilities were computed with OLGA. TCRdb re-hosts the immuneACCESS table, in-frame sequences only. Its copies lack some clones; in the studies checked, an unresolved V gene accounts for under half of them, and the cause for the rest is not known. From that table come the V and J calls and clone size; the DNA was used to work out D and trimming. The sample table lists about 870,000 clones, 80% to 95% of them with a count of one. The ten most abundant clones make up 24% of the sample.

As for this clone: There is no known antigen for this receptor. No base quality information exists; no much larger clone differs at one position.

For the CD8 naive samples, CD45RO-negative cells were positively selected for CCR7, yielding a CD45RA+CCR7+ population from which TemRA cells were excluded. Donors were healthy HIV-negative adults with no recently reported acute infections or vaccinations. All donors were Caucasian adults living in Nashville, Tennessee, USA. After blood collection by leukapheresis, PBMCs were isolated using Ficoll-Histopaque density gradient centrifugation and then cryopreserved in the vapor phase of liquid nitrogen. Analytical flow cytometry was used to check the purity and quantity of every magnetically sorted T cell population. From each sorted fraction, genomic DNA was isolated and quantified by UV absorbance on a Nanodrop 2000c. Reading from cysteine to phenylalanine, the CDR3 counts 13 amino acids. Only CDR3 DNA is held: 39 bases, read in frame from base 1. Looking up the germline V gene (reference sequence) yields CDR1 GTSNPN and CDR2 SVGIG. The junction shows trimming of 4 bases on V and 4 bases on J, plus 14 bases between the germline ends.

The clonotype comes from a man between 25 and 39 years old in good health. Material: naive CD8+ T cells sorted from blood. Explained via the paper, the cell subset or site label denotes: CD45RA+CCR7+. In this chain, TRBV30 is recombined with TRBJ2-7; no confident D gene assignment can be made. The sequence in DNA is TGTGCCTGGACCAGGTTAAAAACTTACGAGCAGTACTTC. Translated, this is CAWTRLKTYEQYF.